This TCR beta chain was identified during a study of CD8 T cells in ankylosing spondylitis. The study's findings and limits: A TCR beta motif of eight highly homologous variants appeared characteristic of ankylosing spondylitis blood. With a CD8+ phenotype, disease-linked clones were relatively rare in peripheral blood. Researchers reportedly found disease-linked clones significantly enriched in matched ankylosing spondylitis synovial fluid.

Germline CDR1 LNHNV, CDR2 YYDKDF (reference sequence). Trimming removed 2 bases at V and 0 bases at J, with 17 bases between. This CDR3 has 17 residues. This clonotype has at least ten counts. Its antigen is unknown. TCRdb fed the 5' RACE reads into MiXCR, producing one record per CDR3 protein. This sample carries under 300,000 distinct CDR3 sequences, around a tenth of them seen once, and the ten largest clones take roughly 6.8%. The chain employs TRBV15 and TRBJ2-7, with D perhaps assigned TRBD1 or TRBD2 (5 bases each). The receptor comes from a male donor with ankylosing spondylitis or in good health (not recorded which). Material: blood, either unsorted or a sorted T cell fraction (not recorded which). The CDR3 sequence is CATSRTPRPGSSYEQYF. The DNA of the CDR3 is TGTGCCACCAGCAGAACCCCCCGGCCAGGGAGCTCCTACGAGCAGTACTTC.